A selection of T cell receptor beta chains follows, all from one sample in a study of preoperative IRX-2 immunotherapy in early breast cancer. Sequenced by immunoSEQ multiplex PCR; TCRdb stores in-frame clones only, minus some. The repertoire holds 25,000 to 30,000 clones, with 90% as singletons. This material was acquired from a patient treated with IRX-2 immunotherapy. These receptors came from a human donor with breast cancer. The CDR3 runs from the conserved cysteine through the conserved F or W. The order of the fields is CDR3 DNA, CDR3 protein, J gene, clone size, V gene, CDR3 length, D gene. The D gene is left open where the match is weak. For some rows the clone size is stated as once, few or many, or as a class when expanded; others skip it.

cdr3_nt: TGTGCCAGCAGGGAAACCCTTAGCCACAATGAGCAGTTCTTC
cdr3_aa: CASRETLSHNEQFF
j_call: TRBJ2-1
clone_size: NA
v_call: TRBV6-1
cdr3_length: 14
d_call: NA

cdr3_nt: TGTGCCAGCAGTGACGGGACAAATTCACCCCTCCACTTT
cdr3_aa: CASSDGTNSPLHF
j_call: TRBJ1-6
clone_size: NA
v_call: TRBV6-4
cdr3_length: 13
d_call: NA

cdr3_nt: TGCACCAGCAGCCAAGCGGACACCGGGAGCAAGGGTTGGGATGAGCAGTTCTTC
cdr3_aa: CTSSQADTGSKGWDEQFF
j_call: TRBJ2-1
clone_size: NA
v_call: TRBV1
cdr3_length: 18
d_call: NA

cdr3_nt: TGTGCCAGCACGCGTCTAGCGGGAGGGGGTGAGCAGTTCTTC
cdr3_aa: CASTRLAGGGEQFF
j_call: TRBJ2-1
clone_size: NA
v_call: TRBV6-4
cdr3_length: 14
d_call: TRBD2

cdr3_nt: TGTGCCAGCAGTACGCCGGACAGGAGTGTCGCACCCCTCCACTTT
cdr3_aa: CASSTPDRSVAPLHF
j_call: TRBJ1-6
clone_size: NA
v_call: TRBV28
cdr3_length: 15
d_call: TRBD1

cdr3_nt: TGTGCCAGCAGTGGGGGGAGAGAAACTGAAGCTTTCTTT
cdr3_aa: CASSGGRETEAFF
j_call: TRBJ1-1
clone_size: NA
v_call: TRBV2
cdr3_length: 13
d_call: NA

cdr3_nt: TGTGCCTGGATGGGTGACGTCGAAGCTTTCTTT
cdr3_aa: CAWMGDVEAFF
j_call: TRBJ1-1
clone_size: NA
v_call: TRBV30
cdr3_length: 11
d_call: NA

cdr3_nt: TGTGCCAGTAGTATAGCTTCCGGCTACACCTTC
cdr3_aa: CASSIASGYTF
j_call: TRBJ1-2
clone_size: NA
v_call: TRBV19
cdr3_length: 11
d_call: NA

cdr3_nt: TGTGCCAGCAGCTTAGCTAGCGGCGGCCTGGATACGCAGTATTTT
cdr3_aa: CASSLASGGLDTQYF
j_call: TRBJ2-3
clone_size: NA
v_call: TRBV9
cdr3_length: 15
d_call: TRBD2

cdr3_nt: TGTGCCATCAGGAGGGAACAGGGGAATTTTGGCTACACCTTC
cdr3_aa: CAIRREQGNFGYTF
j_call: TRBJ1-2
clone_size: NA
v_call: TRBV10-3
cdr3_length: 14
d_call: TRBD1

cdr3_nt: TGTGCCAGCAGCAAAGGTAGGGTATTACGTGTGGAGCAGTACTTC
cdr3_aa: CASSKGRVLRVEQYF
j_call: TRBJ2-7
clone_size: NA
v_call: TRBV21-1
cdr3_length: 15
d_call: NA

cdr3_nt: TGCAGCGTTGGGAAGGGGAACGAGCAGTACTTC
cdr3_aa: CSVGKGNEQYF
j_call: TRBJ2-7
clone_size: once
v_call: TRBV29-1
cdr3_length: 11
d_call: NA

cdr3_nt: TGTGCCAGTAGCGGGACAGGGTCCTACAATGAGCAGTTCTTC
cdr3_aa: CASSGTGSYNEQFF
j_call: TRBJ2-1
clone_size: NA
v_call: TRBV19
cdr3_length: 14
d_call: TRBD1

cdr3_nt: TGTGCCAGCAGCCCGTCCCAGAGTAGCGGGGGGGGGTCTAGCACAGATACGCAGTATTTT
cdr3_aa: CASSPSQSSGGGSSTDTQYF
j_call: TRBJ2-3
clone_size: NA
v_call: TRBV13
cdr3_length: 20
d_call: TRBD2

cdr3_nt: TGTGCCAGTAGTATTGGGGGAGGGGGATTTTACAATGAGCAGTTCTTC
cdr3_aa: CASSIGGGGFYNEQFF
j_call: TRBJ2-1
clone_size: NA
v_call: TRBV19
cdr3_length: 16
d_call: NA

cdr3_nt: TGTGCCAGCAGCCCCTCACTAGCGGGGAGCGCAGATACGCAGTATTTT
cdr3_aa: CASSPSLAGSADTQYF
j_call: TRBJ2-3
clone_size: NA
v_call: TRBV7-6
cdr3_length: 16
d_call: TRBD2

cdr3_nt: TGTGCCAGCCGGGGTTTCTCTGGAAACACCATATATTTT
cdr3_aa: CASRGFSGNTIYF
j_call: TRBJ1-3
clone_size: once
v_call: TRBV6-5
cdr3_length: 13
d_call: NA

cdr3_nt: TGTGCCAGCAGCTTAGGGGCAGGGAGGGGCTACACCTTC
cdr3_aa: CASSLGAGRGYTF
j_call: TRBJ1-2
clone_size: NA
v_call: TRBV7-2
cdr3_length: 13
d_call: NA

cdr3_nt: TGTGCCAGCAGTGTAGCGGGGGCCTCCTACGAGCAGTACTTC
cdr3_aa: CASSVAGASYEQYF
j_call: TRBJ2-7
clone_size: NA
v_call: TRBV2
cdr3_length: 14
d_call: TRBD2

cdr3_nt: TGTGCCAGCAGCTTAGGCCGAACCAAGGGGCCGAACACTGAAGCTTTCTTT
cdr3_aa: CASSLGRTKGPNTEAFF
j_call: TRBJ1-1
clone_size: NA
v_call: TRBV7-9
cdr3_length: 17
d_call: NA

cdr3_nt: TGCGCCAGCAGCTTTCAGGGTGGTGAGCAGTTCTTC
cdr3_aa: CASSFQGGEQFF
j_call: TRBJ2-1
clone_size: NA
v_call: TRBV5-1
cdr3_length: 12
d_call: NA

cdr3_nt: TGCAGCGTCCATAGTCTAGCCAAAAACATTCAGTACTTC
cdr3_aa: CSVHSLAKNIQYF
j_call: TRBJ2-4
clone_size: NA
v_call: TRBV29-1
cdr3_length: 13
d_call: NA

cdr3_nt: TGTGCCAGCAGTTTGACAATACCCACCGGGGAGCTGTTTTTT
cdr3_aa: CASSLTIPTGELFF
j_call: TRBJ2-2
clone_size: NA
v_call: TRBV7-6
cdr3_length: 14
d_call: NA

cdr3_nt: TGTGCCATCAGTGAGGGGGCTAGCGAGGGTCGTGATACGCAGTATTTT
cdr3_aa: CAISEGASEGRDTQYF
j_call: TRBJ2-3
clone_size: NA
v_call: TRBV10-3
cdr3_length: 16
d_call: NA

cdr3_nt: TGCGCCAGCCGCGGAGGCACAGATACGCAGTATTTT
cdr3_aa: CASRGGTDTQYF
j_call: TRBJ2-3
clone_size: NA
v_call: TRBV5-1
cdr3_length: 12
d_call: NA

cdr3_nt: TGTGCCAGCAGCCCAGGACAGGGTCCGAACACCGGGGAGCTGTTTTTT
cdr3_aa: CASSPGQGPNTGELFF
j_call: TRBJ2-2
clone_size: NA
v_call: TRBV7-2
cdr3_length: 16
d_call: TRBD1

cdr3_nt: TGTGCCAGCAGCTTTGTGGGGGGACAGGGTACGGAAGCTTTCTTT
cdr3_aa: CASSFVGGQGTEAFF
j_call: TRBJ1-1
clone_size: NA
v_call: TRBV7-9
cdr3_length: 15
d_call: TRBD1